One and the same sample provided the 13 T cell receptor beta chains below, sequenced in a study of T-cell reconstitution after alpha-beta-depleted transplantation in children. The TCRbeta library was prepared with unique molecular identifiers. TCRdb re-called the PCR reads through MiXCR, storing one row per CDR3 protein. The sample lists around 410,000 distinct CDR3 sequences, about a tenth seen once, with roughly 5.5% in the top ten. The material sequenced was PBMCs from the stem cell graft donor, taken from the stem cell graft. These receptor sequences come from a human donor who donated a stem cell graft to a child with acute myeloid leukemia.

The chain links TRBV7-2 to TRBJ2-1; D is uncertain. CDR3 length equals 14 residues. Germline V lookup: CDR1 SGHTA, CDR2 FQGNSA. V lost 4 bases to trimming and J lost 7 bases, with 14 bases between them. Here the CDR3 reads CASSSIEDQNEQFF. The DNA for the CDR3 is TGTGCCAGCAGCTCGATAGAAGATCAGAATGAGCAGTTCTTC.

The chain joins TRBV20-1 to TRBJ2-2; 9 nucleotides match TRBD2. V was pared by 6 bases and J by 8 bases, with 7 bases of the junction left unmatched. Germline CDR1 is DFQATT and CDR2 is SNEGSKA (reference sequence). CDR3 length: 13 residues. CDR3 bases: TGCAGTGCGCCGGGACTAGCTGATGGGGAGCTGTTTTTT. Its protein is CSAPGLADGELFF.

The genes are TRBV12-3 or TRBV12-4 and TRBJ2-5, with 7 positions matching TRBD2. The CDR3 contains 15 residues. Trimming removed 5 bases from V and 2 bases from J; junction bases left unmatched: 8. CDR3 in amino acids: CASSSGASLQETQYF. CDR3 nucleotide sequence: TGTGCCAGCAGTAGCGGGGCCAGCCTTCAAGAGACCCAGTACTTC.

This clonotype was counted a single time. Since no conserved phenylalanine or tryptophan closes the CDR3, a read error is the likely cause. This sequence joins TRBV5-1 and TRBJ2-3; D is ambiguous. V was trimmed by 0 bases and J by 2 bases, leaving 10 bases between them. Germline CDR1 SGHRS, CDR2 YFSETQ. CDR3 length: 15 amino acids. CDR3 amino acids: CASSLGHGNTDTQYS. The CDR3 DNA follows: TGCGCCAGCAGCTTGGGACACGGAAACACAGATACGCAGTATTCT.

This clonotype was found a few times. V usage is TRBV5-4 and J usage is TRBJ2-1; TRBD1 aligns across 9 bases. There are 15 residues in the CDR3. V trimming: 0 bases; J trimming: 13 bases; junction bases outside the gene matches: 11. Germline CDR1 is SGHNT and CDR2 is YYREEE (reference sequence). CDR3 sequence: CASSLAGQGAWRQFF. The CDR3 nucleotides are TGTGCCAGCAGCTTGGCGGGACAGGGAGCCTGGAGACAGTTCTTC.

J is TRBJ2-3 and V is TRBV20-1; 12 bases are a match to TRBD2. The CDR3 runs 15 residues. V lost 5 bases and J lost 2; bases outside the gene matches: 5. Germline CDR1 reads DFQATT; CDR2 reads SNEGSKA (reference sequence). CDR3 nucleotides: TGCAGTGCTCCAGGACTAGCGGGGTACACAGATACGCAGTATTTT. Protein sequence: CSAPGLAGYTDTQYF.

The chain recombines TRBV29-1 with TRBJ2-1; tentative D call: TRBD1 (6 bases). Germline V gives CDR1 SQVTM, CDR2 ANQGSEA. The CDR3 has 16 amino acids. Trimming took 5 bases from V and 0 from J, leaving 17 bases between them. The CDR3 bases are TGCAGCGTTTTGGGGGCCACCGGAAGCTCCTACAATGAGCAGTTCTTC. Encoded protein: CSVLGATGSSYNEQFF.

This clonotype has more than one count but fewer than ten. CDR3 loop: CATQGLAATYEQYF. In DNA, the CDR3 is TGTGCCACCCAGGGACTAGCGGCCACCTACGAGCAGTACTTC. V usage is TRBV10-3 and J usage is TRBJ2-7; 11 positions match TRBD2. Trimming took 10 bases from V and 2 from J; bases not matched to a gene: 7. Germline CDR1 ENHRY, CDR2 SYGVKD. The CDR3 length is 14 residues.

This clonotype was picked up a small number of times. The chain recombines TRBV7-8 with TRBJ2-1, with no clear D. The V end lost 4 bases, the J end lost 2 bases, and 12 bases lay between the germline ends. Germline loops: CDR1 SGHVS, CDR2 FQNEAQ. This CDR3 is built from 15 residues. The CDR3 nucleotides read TGTGCCAGCAGCTCCCGGACGGATGCCTACAATGAGCAGTTCTTC. Translated: CASSSRTDAYNEQFF.

The V call is TRBV19, the J call TRBJ1-6; 10 nucleotides align to TRBD1. This CDR3 region has 15 residues. Germline lookup yields CDR1 LNHDA and CDR2 SQIVND (reference sequence). The trim removed 7 bases at V and 6 bases at J, leaving 6 bases unmatched. As DNA, the CDR3 is TGTGCCAGTATGCGGACAGGGGGTATTAATTCACCCCTCCACTTT. This sequence encodes CASMRTGGINSPLHF.

In this sample, this clonotype turned up many times. V and J are TRBV6-5 and TRBJ2-2, with 9 bases that match TRBD1. J lost 7 bases, V lost 8 bases, and 8 bases had no gene match. The CDR3 length is 14 residues. In germline, CDR1 is MNHEY, CDR2 SVGAGI. CDR3 protein: CASGRDRVGGELFF. The CDR3, as DNA: TGTGCCAGCGGTCGGGACAGGGTCGGCGGGGAGCTGTTTTTT.

This clonotype turned up a few times. The DNA for the CDR3 is TGTGCCAGCAGCCAAGATCGGCTACATGAGCAGTTCTTC. Residues: CASSQDRLHEQFF. The V gene is TRBV14, the J gene TRBJ2-1; D uncertain. Trimming cost V 0 bases and J 8 bases, with 8 bases left between them. This CDR3 has 13 amino acids. Germline V lookup: CDR1 SGHDN, CDR2 FVKESK. The entire variable domain, with the rest obtained from reference TRBV14 and TRBJ2-1, is as follows: EAGVTQFPSHSVIEKGQTVTLRCDPISGHDNLYWYRRVMGKEIKFLLHFVKESKQDESGMPNNRFLAERTGGTYSTLKVQPAELEDSGVYFCASSQDRLHEQFFGPGTRLTVL.

The gene calls are TRBV6-5 and TRBJ2-2, with D possibly being TRBD1 or TRBD2 (5 bases each). This CDR3 comprises 14 residues. Trimming stripped 6 bases from V and 4 bases from J, with 12 bases between. Germline lookup yields CDR1 MNHEY and CDR2 SVGAGI. CDR3 DNA: TGTGCCAGCAGGAGGGGCATGTTCACCGGGGAGCTGTTTTTT. It specifies CASRRGMFTGELFF.